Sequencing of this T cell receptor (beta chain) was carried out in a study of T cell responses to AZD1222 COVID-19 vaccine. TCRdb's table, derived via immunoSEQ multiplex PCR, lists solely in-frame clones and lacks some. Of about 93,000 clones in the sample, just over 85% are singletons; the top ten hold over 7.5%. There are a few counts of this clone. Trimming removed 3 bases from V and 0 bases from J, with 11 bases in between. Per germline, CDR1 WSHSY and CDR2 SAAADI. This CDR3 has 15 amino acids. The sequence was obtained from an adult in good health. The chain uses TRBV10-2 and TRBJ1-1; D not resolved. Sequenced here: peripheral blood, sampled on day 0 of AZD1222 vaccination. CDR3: CASSDGVGLNTEAFF. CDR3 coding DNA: TGCGCCAGCAGTGATGGGGTGGGTCTGAACACTGAAGCTTTCTTT.